The 2 T cell receptor beta chains below come from one sample, sequenced in a study of tumor and adjacent non-tumor tissue in lung cancer. The template was RNA from unsorted bulk tissue. This non-tumor lung sample came from over 3 cm beyond the tumor edge. TCRbeta libraries were built with three rounds of nested PCR, modified from ARM-PCR. One entry per CDR3 protein results from TCRdb running MiXCR on the multiplex PCR reads. There are tens of thousands of distinct CDR3 sequences in the sample; 70% to 90% occur only once, and about half lies in the top ten. Sequenced material: distant non-tumor lung tissue. Every receptor here comes from a man in his fifties or sixties with non-small cell lung cancer.

This clonotype has just one count. The missing conserved phenylalanine or tryptophan at the end of this CDR3 makes a read error likely. The DNA is left out, because the CDR3 cannot be placed on it with certainty; the CDR3 is given as TCRdb lists it. The chain is built from TRBV6-1 and TRBJ1-1; the table's D call TRBD1 went unverified against the DNA. Germline CDR1 reads MNHNS; CDR2 reads SASEGT. The CDR3 spans 14 residues, counting both ends. The CDR3 loop is CVSSEDRGDTEALL.

In regard to this clonotype: A junction end diverges from the germline sequence, so it may reflect a read error. The V and J genes are TRBV6-5 and TRBJ2-6; D is possibly TRBD1 (5 bases). CDR1 and CDR2 from the germline V gene are MNHEY and SVGAGI. This CDR3 region has 17 residues. The CDR3 protein is CASSLVVASSGANVLIF. For the CDR3, the DNA is TGTGCCAGCAGTTTAGTGGTGGCCAGCTCTGGGGCCAACGTCCTGATTTTC.